The clone carrying this TCR beta chain came up once. Its antigen is still unknown. Per germline, CDR1 SGHNT and CDR2 YYREEE (reference sequence). The CDR3 consists of 14 residues. V lost 1 base and J lost 7; bases outside the gene matches: 4. This sample was taken from a study of CD4+ T cells in melanoma. General study points: A reported correlation linked neoantigen-specific CD4+ T cells to CD8+, macrophage and B cell function.

Data came from immunoSEQ multiplex PCR; TCRdb stores just in-frame clones and leaves some out. The sample yields some 16,000 clones, less than 85% seen once. The sequencing sample was made of cells from a culture (not recorded whether cultured in vitro). The chain is built from TRBV5-4 and TRBJ2-2; TRBD1 aligns across 7 bases. This TCR was recovered from a human donor with melanoma. For the CDR3, the DNA is TGTGCCAGCAGCTTGTTGCAGGGGGACGGGGAGCTGTTTTTT. Amino acid sequence: CASSLLQGDGELFF.